This TCR beta chain was retrieved from a study of control samples from healthy donors and cancer patients. This clone is a singleton in its sample. The protocol was immunoSEQ multiplex PCR, while the TCRdb copy is restricted to in-frame clones and leaves out a portion. The data contain around 30,000 clones, approximately 93% of them singletons. After removal of 1 base from V and 6 bases from J, the junction contained 5 bases not matched to a gene. Germline CDR1 and CDR2: MGHRA and YSYEKL. The CDR3 has 16 residues. The J gene is TRBJ1-6, the V gene TRBV4-1; TRBD1 matches at 8 bases. Sequenced input: PBMCs. The receptor comes from a middle-aged man with colorectal cancer. This chain's CDR3 is CASSQGPTGGNSPLHF. CDR3 nucleotides: TGCGCCAGCAGCCAAGGCCCAACAGGGGGTAATTCACCCCTCCACTTT.